The 4 T cell receptor beta chains listed next were all sequenced from one sample in a study of post-analysis software for immune sequencing data. Study-level results: Several TRBV segments were more frequent in patients than controls; TRBV5-6, TRBV5-1 and TRBV20-1 belonged to this group.

Their antigens are not known. Included in the TCR beta cDNA libraries were unique molecular identifiers. Via MiXCR, TCRdb re-called the PCR reads, giving one row per CDR3 protein. The data hold roughly 800,000 distinct CDR3 sequences, with about 43% observed a single time. Sequencing input: blood. The receptors stem from a girl aged 5-17 years with multiple sclerosis.

The chain recombines TRBV27 with TRBJ1-2; 9 nucleotides align to TRBD1. Germline values: CDR1 MNHEY, CDR2 SMNVEV (reference sequence). V was clipped by 0 bases and J by 6 bases; unmatched bases: 14. The CDR3 is made up of 18 amino acids. The CDR3 sequence is CASSLSGTGPQFVNGYTF. Here the CDR3 DNA reads TGTGCCAGCAGTTTATCCGGGACAGGGCCCCAGTTTGTAAATGGCTACACCTTC.

For this clonotype: At one end the junction does not follow the germline gene, possibly because of a read error. The genes are TRBV19 and TRBJ2-7; the D is unclear. The CDR3 length is 13 residues. The germline V gene has CDR1 LNHDA and CDR2 SQIVND (reference sequence). Here the CDR3 DNA reads TGTGCCAGTAGTAAGGGCCCGGCTGTAGAGCGGTACTTC. This encodes CASSKGPAVERYF.

This chain connects TRBV5-1 to TRBJ2-3; 8 bases are shared with TRBD1. Losses at the gene ends were 3 bases for V and 4 bases for J; bases not matched to a gene: 4. Germline CDR1 is SGHRS and CDR2 is YFSETQ. This CDR3 contains 14 residues. The CDR3 DNA is TGCGCCAGCAGCTCACGGACAGGGTCAGATACGCAGTATTTT. Translation gives CASSSRTGSDTQYF.

The V gene is TRBV15, the J gene TRBJ2-1; 14 bases align to TRBD2. This CDR3 has 15 amino acids. V was clipped by 4 bases and J by 7 bases; unmatched bases: 3. Germline V gives CDR1 LNHNV, CDR2 YYDKDF (reference sequence). The CDR3 is CATSKGLAGGNEQFF. DNA of the CDR3: TGTGCCACCAGCAAAGGACTAGCGGGAGGTAATGAGCAGTTCTTC.